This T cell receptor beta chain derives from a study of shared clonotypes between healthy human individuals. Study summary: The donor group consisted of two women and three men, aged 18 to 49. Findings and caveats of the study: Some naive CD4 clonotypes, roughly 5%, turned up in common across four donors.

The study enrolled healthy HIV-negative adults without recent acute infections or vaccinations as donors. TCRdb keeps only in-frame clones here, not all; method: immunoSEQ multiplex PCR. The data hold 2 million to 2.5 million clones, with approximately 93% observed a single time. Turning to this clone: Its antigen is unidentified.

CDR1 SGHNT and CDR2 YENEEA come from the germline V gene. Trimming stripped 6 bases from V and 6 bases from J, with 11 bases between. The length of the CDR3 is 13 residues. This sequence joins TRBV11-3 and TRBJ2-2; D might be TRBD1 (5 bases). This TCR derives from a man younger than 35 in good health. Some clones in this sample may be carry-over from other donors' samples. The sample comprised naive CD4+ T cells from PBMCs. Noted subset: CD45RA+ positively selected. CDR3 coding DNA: TGTGCCAGCAGTGCCCTGGGGCCCGGGGAGCTGTTTTTT. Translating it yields CASSALGPGELFF.